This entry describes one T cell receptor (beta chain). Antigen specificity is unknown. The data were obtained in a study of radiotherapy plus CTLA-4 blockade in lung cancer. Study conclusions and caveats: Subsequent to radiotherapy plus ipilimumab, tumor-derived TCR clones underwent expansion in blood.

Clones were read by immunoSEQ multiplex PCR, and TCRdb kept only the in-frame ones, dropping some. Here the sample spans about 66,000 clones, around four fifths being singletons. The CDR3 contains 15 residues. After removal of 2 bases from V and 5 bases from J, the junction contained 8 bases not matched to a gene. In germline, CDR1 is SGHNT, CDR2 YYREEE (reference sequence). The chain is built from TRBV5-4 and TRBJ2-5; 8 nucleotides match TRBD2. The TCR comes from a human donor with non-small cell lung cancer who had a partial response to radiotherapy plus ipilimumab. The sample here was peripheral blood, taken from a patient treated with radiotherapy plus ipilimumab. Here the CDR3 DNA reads TGTGCCAGCAGCTTTGGGTCTAGCGGGTTGGAGACCCAGTACTTC. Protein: CASSFGSSGLETQYF.